The entry below describes one TCR beta chain. It lacks a known antigen. Base qualities are not provided; no much larger clone lies one nucleotide away. These data come from a study of cytomegalovirus exposure and HLA in healthy donors (dated by TCRdb to between 2016 and 2019). For the wider study: An earlier analysis of under 600 of the donors reported more than 250 Gb of sequence data and 120 million or so unique TCR beta sequences from 150 million to 200 million T cells. About 320 gigabases of sequencing data and roughly 90 million unique TCR sequences were included in an early release covering about 620 HLA-typed donors. The genetic ancestry cluster associated with self-reported Caucasian donors included 81% of the 398 genotyped donors. The study aimed to test whether signatures of past pathogen exposure could be identified by cataloging public T cell receptors. The T cell repertoires of several hundred subjects were profiled by immunosequencing and related to cytomegalovirus serostatus. In addition to the first cohort of approximately 650 subjects, a separate validation cohort of 120 different subjects was used. To predict cytomegalovirus infection status, the study combined high-throughput TCR immunosequencing, statistical association of individual TCRs with disease status, and machine learning. In a later analysis, previously published TCR beta repertoires from 666 donors were re-analyzed and high-resolution HLA genotyping was added so that TCR occurrence patterns could be studied. In the later analysis, no new phenotypic data were used to find candidate immune exposures; instead, reliance was placed on TCR beta sequences and their occurrence across donors. An earlier analysis of several hundred of the donors applied high-throughput TCR beta sequencing to assess whether each TCR beta V gene segment acted as functional or pseudogenic. Donor age, sex, ethnicity and CMV serostatus were collected together with the repertoire data. In a later genetic analysis, genome-wide SNP genotypes for about three fifths of the 666 donors were used, and that subset was treated as a discovery cohort. All discovery cohort repertoires had been generated using a single sequencing platform. HLA typing covered class I and class II loci at four-digit resolution. Typing coverage varied by locus: 629-630 donors for A, B, C, DRB1 and DQB1; some 520 for DQA1; approximately 610 for DPA1; approximately 490 for DPB1. A handful of DR-DQ haplotypes were handled as single units for association and clustering because linkage in the cohort was strong. Among about 390 genotyped donors of the cohort, an average of around 240,000 unique TCR beta nucleotide sequences were sequenced per donor, 15% to 20% of them non-productive.

The library was built by means of the immunoSEQ multiplex PCR assay. A mixture of 60 forward primers for TCR Vbeta segments and 13 reverse primers for TCR Jbeta segments was used in the multiplex PCR. Amplification of the CDR3 region of rearranged TCR beta genes was performed with a multiplex PCR assay on genomic DNA. The Illumina HiSeq System was used to sequence the amplified TCR beta libraries as 87-base-pair reads. As for how the authors treated the data: In a later analysis, around 80 million unique TCR beta chains were counted across the approximately 640 repertoires, and roughly 9.9 million of these chains were shared by at least two donors. Raw reads were error-corrected and collapsed into unique sequences with a nearest-neighbor algorithm that merged closely related sequences to remove PCR and sequencing errors. CDR3 sequences were aligned to IMGT reference sequences to assign V, D and J gene segments. For a sequence to be retained, a match of at least six nucleotides was required to both a V gene segment and a J gene segment. Rearrangements were classified as productive when the CDR3 lacked stop codons and remained in frame with V and J, and all other rearrangements were classified as non-productive. CDR3 was defined according to IMGT convention as the region running from the second conserved V-encoded cysteine to the conserved J-encoded phenylalanine. The earlier analysis of about 530 of the donors excluded any sequence lacking an unambiguous match to a single V gene segment. In an earlier analysis of 587 of the donors, V segments were called functional above 56.7% productive rearrangements and were called segregating when the between-donor standard deviation exceeded 5%. A statistical classification framework was built to diagnose cytomegalovirus status from the catalog of TCR beta chain sequences. A later analysis assigned V and J genes by comparing TCR nucleotide sequences with IMGT/GENE-DB human TR gene sequences. In a later analysis, CDR3 sequences and most-parsimonious VDJ recombination scenarios were assigned using the TCRdist pipeline. In a later analysis, each TCR beta chain was defined by its CDR3 amino acid sequence together with its V-gene family, and reads without a unique V-gene family were excluded. As a way to deal with suspected cross-contamination and a sequencing artifact, a later analysis dropped over 550 nucleotide sequences that were highly shared and had low generation probability. In a later analysis, a clonal expansion index for each public chain was calculated from normalized within-repertoire ranks of inferred template counts. In a later analysis, generation probabilities were computed using a VDJ recombination model fitted to out-of-frame rearrangements, and the results were checked against IGoR. In a later analysis, TCR-TCR, TCR-HLA and TCR-CMV co-occurrence was scored with hypergeometric tests, and a repertoire-size bias correction was applied to TCR pairs. A later analysis estimated false discovery rates by permuting HLA or CMV assignments 20 times. In a later analysis, co-occurring TCRs were grouped using DBSCAN, and TCRdist sequence similarity was added for clustering within HLA-allele-positive subsets. Repertoires with fewer than 30,000 or more than 120,000 public chains were left out of co-occurrence clustering, as were several repertoires with anomalous nucleotide sharing. TCRdb re-hosts the immuneACCESS table, in-frame sequences only. Its copies lack some clones; in the studies checked, an unresolved V gene accounts for under half of them, and the cause for the rest is not known. That table is the source of V, J and clone size, and D and trimming were worked out from the DNA. The sample data list around 150,000 clones, and less than 90% of these were observed just once. The ten largest clones take up 2% to 3% of the sample.

In total, approximately 690 healthy bone marrow donors made up the cohort. At the time of sampling, all cohort members were nominally healthy, though unrecorded immune exposures were likely present. The donor was CMV seronegative and belonged to the group of 350 or so seronegative cohort members. A peripheral blood sample was provided by each donor, and peripheral blood mononuclear cells were used for TCR beta sequencing. Genomic DNA extraction from the blood cell samples was performed with the Qiagen DNeasy Blood Extraction Kit. The CDR3, from cysteine to phenylalanine, totals 16 residues. Just the 48-base CDR3 DNA is kept, in frame starting at base 1. After removal of 6 bases from V and 0 bases from J, the junction retains 4 bases not matched to a gene. The germline V gene provides CDR1 SNHLY and CDR2 FYNNEI. Results the study describes overall, beyond this receptor: In a later genetic analysis, a missense DCLRE1C variant was associated with V-gene and J-gene trimming of TCR beta chains, and the association was replicated in an independent cohort. When HLA alleles, especially DR and DQ, strongly co-occurred, TCR associations were difficult to assign to individual alleles. In a later analysis, several top co-occurrence clusters were reported to appear linked to parvovirus B19, influenza, CMV and Epstein-Barr virus. A few of the identified cytomegalovirus-associated TCR beta chains were confirmed in vitro to be specific for cytomegalovirus antigens. Cytomegalovirus status was reported to be diagnosed by the classifier with high specificity and sensitivity in both the original and validation cohorts. CMV serostatus was the only immune exposure information available for the cohort. In a later analysis, TCR association rates were found to vary across HLA loci, with the most associated TCRs seen for DRB1 alleles and the fewest for HLA-C alleles. The earlier analysis of approximately 540 of the donors excluded over 15 rarely observed V segments, including chromosome 9 orphons, because counts were too low. In this cohort, only TCR beta chains were sequenced, and detectable features were limited by the absence of alpha or paired-chain data. The presence/absence analyses assumed that sequencing depth was roughly uniform across donors, and that assumption may not be true. Because HLA typing was unavailable for some donors at each locus, only the typed subset was used in association tests. The sequencing pipeline was judged likely to have produced a cluster of highly shared sequence variants as a technical artifact. Compared with the roughly 670-donor mean, donors in an Asian-associated ancestry cluster had fewer N-insertions in productive TCRs, according to a later genetic analysis. A further reported finding was that TCR beta sequences accurately predicted the HLA-A and HLA-B alleles for most subjects in the first cohort. It was suggested by the authors that the approach could potentially be generalized to other disease states and immunological phenotypes. In an earlier analysis of over 550 of the donors, most TCR beta V segments were observed in productive rearrangements about 87% or about 30% of the time, broadly matching IMGT annotations. At a false discovery rate of 0.05, a later analysis linked fewer than 20,000 TCR beta sequences to specific HLA alleles. Some IMGT-functional V segments, including TRBV6-2 and TRBV6-3, could not be told apart with the 87-base-pair reads, so those segments were excluded. Correlated functional status among segregating V segments might be attributable to linkage disequilibrium, but an unknown experimental factor could not be ruled out. Across donors, most TCR sequences were observed very rarely, whereas some public TCRs were present in many individuals. A later analysis found that HLA-associated TCR beta chains were more clonally expanded and had lower generation probabilities than equally common non-associated chains. The study listed 150 to 200 TCR beta chains as associated with cytomegalovirus. Most CMV-associated TCR beta chains appeared to be HLA-restricted in a later analysis, and the HLA associations seemed to be driven largely by CMV exposure.

Here the chain combines TRBV2 and TRBJ1-3; 11 bases in the junction line up with TRBD1. The TCR originated in a boy between 2 and 10 years old in good health and CMV-seronegative. The specimen sequenced was PBMCs. The CDR3 protein sequence reads: CASSGQGAYSGNTIYF. DNA sequence: TGTGCCAGCAGCGGACAGGGGGCCTACTCTGGAAACACCATATATTTT.